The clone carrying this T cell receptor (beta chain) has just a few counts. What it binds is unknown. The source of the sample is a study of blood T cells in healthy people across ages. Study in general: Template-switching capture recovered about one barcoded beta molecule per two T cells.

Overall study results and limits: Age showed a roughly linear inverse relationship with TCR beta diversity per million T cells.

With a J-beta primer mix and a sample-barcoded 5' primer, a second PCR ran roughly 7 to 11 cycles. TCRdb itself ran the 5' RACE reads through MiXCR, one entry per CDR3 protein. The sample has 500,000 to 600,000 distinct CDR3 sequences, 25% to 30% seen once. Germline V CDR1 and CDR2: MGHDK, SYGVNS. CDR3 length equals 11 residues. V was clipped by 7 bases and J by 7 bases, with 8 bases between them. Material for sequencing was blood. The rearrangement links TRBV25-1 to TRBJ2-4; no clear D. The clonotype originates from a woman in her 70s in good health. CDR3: CASTLGNIQYF. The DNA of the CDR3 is TGTGCCAGCACCCTAGGGAACATTCAGTACTTC. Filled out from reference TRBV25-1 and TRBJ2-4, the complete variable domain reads EADIYQTPRYLVIGTGKKITLECSQTMGHDKMYWYQQDPGMELHLIHYSYGVNSTEKGDLSSESTVSRIRTEHFPLTLESARPSHTSQYLCASTLGNIQYFGAGTRLSVL.